A single sample gave rise to the 4 T cell receptor beta chains below, sequenced in a study of blood T cells in healthy people across ages. A second PCR, run for about 7 to 11 cycles, used a sample-barcoded 5' primer plus a J-beta primer mix. TCRdb passed the 5' RACE reads through MiXCR, listing each CDR3 protein once. The sample lists about 780,000 distinct CDR3 sequences; roughly 46% were seen once. Material for sequencing was blood. The receptors derive from a man older than 75 in good health.

The chain couples TRBV10-3 to TRBJ2-5; D unclear. Trimming pared 8 bases from V and 0 bases from J, leaving 4 bases between. In germline, CDR1 is ENHRY, CDR2 SYGVKD. There are 11 residues in the CDR3. CDR3 loop: CAIGNQETQYF. The CDR3 region has the DNA TGTGCCATCGGGAACCAAGAGACCCAGTACTTC.

This chain links TRBV6-1 with TRBJ1-4; TRBD1 agrees at 12 bases. In germline, CDR1 is MNHNS, CDR2 SASEGT. The CDR3 has 17 residues. The trim removed 6 bases at V and 2 bases at J, leaving 7 bases unmatched. DNA of the CDR3: TGTGCCAGCAGGACTGGGACAGGGGGCCCTACTAATGAAAAACTGTTTTTT. Protein sequence: CASRTGTGGPTNEKLFF.

This clonotype showed up just a few times. V is TRBV6-6 and J is TRBJ2-4, with D possibly matching TRBD1 (6 bases). Deletions cut 6 bases from V and 2 bases from J, with 17 bases between. The CDR3 extends over 16 amino acids. Germline-derived CDR1 and CDR2 are MNHNY and SVGAGI (reference sequence). For the CDR3, the DNA is TGTGCCAGCAGGTCCACCGCCGGGACAACCAAAAACATTCAGTACTTC. Amino acid sequence: CASRSTAGTTKNIQYF.

About this clonotype: Given a much more abundant clone one base away, this may be a read error. The CDR3 loop is CSANWDEQYF. The CDR3 nucleotides are TGCAGTGCTAATTGGGATGAGCAGTACTTC. V usage is TRBV20-1 and J usage is TRBJ2-7, with unresolved D. V shed 4 bases and J shed 7 bases, with 8 bases lying between them. Germline CDR1 and CDR2: DFQATT and SNEGSKA (reference sequence). The length of the CDR3 is 10 residues.